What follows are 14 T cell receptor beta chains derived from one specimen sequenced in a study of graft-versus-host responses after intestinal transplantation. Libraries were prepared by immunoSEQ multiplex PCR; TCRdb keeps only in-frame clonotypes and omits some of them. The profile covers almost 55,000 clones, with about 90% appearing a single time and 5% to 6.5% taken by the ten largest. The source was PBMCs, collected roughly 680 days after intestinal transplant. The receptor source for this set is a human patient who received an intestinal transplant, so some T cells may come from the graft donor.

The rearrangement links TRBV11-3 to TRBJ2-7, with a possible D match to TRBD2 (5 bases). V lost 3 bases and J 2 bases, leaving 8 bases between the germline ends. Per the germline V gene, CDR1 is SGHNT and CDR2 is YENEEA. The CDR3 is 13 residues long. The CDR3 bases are TGTGCCAGCAGCTTCGACTATACCTACGAGCAGTACTTC. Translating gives CASSFDYTYEQYF.

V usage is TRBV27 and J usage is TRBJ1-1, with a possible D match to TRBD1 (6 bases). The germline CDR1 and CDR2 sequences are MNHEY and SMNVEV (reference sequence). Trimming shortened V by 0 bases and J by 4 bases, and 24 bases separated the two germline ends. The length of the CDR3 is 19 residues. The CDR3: CASSLSLWAFLQGGTEAFF. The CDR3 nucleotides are TGTGCCAGCAGTTTATCATTATGGGCGTTTTTACAGGGAGGCACTGAAGCTTTCTTT.

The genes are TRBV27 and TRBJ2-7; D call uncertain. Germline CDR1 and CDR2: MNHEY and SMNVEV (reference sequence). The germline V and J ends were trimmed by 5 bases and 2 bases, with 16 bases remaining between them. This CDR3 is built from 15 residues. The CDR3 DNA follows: TGTGCCAGCAGTCCCCCTGGGATGGCTACCTACGAGCAGTACTTC. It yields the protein CASSPPGMATYEQYF.

Here the CDR3 DNA reads TGTGCCATCGGGAGACGCTCCTACGAGCAGTACTTC. Translated, it gives CAIGRRSYEQYF. The rearrangement links TRBV10-3 to TRBJ2-7; D possibly corresponds to TRBD2 (5 bases). The CDR3 length is 12 residues. The V end lost 8 bases, the J end lost 0 bases, and 8 bases lay between the germline ends. In germline, CDR1 is ENHRY, CDR2 SYGVKD.

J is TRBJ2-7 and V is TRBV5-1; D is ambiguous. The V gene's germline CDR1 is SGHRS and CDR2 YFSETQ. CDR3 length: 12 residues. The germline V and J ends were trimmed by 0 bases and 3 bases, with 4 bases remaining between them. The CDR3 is CASSLDFYEQYF. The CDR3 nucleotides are TGCGCCAGCAGCTTGGATTTCTACGAGCAGTACTTC.

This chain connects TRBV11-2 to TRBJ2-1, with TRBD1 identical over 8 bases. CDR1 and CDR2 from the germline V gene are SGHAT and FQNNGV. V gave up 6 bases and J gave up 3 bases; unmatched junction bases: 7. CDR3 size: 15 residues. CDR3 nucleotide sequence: TGTGCCAGCAGACTAGACAGGGGAATCTACAATGAGCAGTTCTTC. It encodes CASRLDRGIYNEQFF.

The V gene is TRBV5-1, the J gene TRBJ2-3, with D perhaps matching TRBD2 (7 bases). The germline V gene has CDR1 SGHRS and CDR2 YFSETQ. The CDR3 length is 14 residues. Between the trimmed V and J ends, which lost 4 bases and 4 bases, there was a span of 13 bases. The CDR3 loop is CASSAGGRADTQYF. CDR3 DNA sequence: TGCGCCAGCAGCGCCGGGGGGCGGGCAGATACGCAGTATTTT.

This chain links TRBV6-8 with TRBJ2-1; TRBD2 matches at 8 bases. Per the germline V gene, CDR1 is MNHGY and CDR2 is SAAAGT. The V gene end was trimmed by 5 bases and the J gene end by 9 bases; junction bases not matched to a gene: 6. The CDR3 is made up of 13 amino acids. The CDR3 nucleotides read TGTGCCAGCAGTCCCGGACTAGCCATTGAGCAGTTCTTC. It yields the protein CASSPGLAIEQFF.

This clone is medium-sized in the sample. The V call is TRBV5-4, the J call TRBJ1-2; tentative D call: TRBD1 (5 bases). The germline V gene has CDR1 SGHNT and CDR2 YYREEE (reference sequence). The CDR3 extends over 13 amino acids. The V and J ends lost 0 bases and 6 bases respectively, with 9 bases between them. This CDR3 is CASSLGGRDGYTF. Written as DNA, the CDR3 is TGTGCCAGCAGCTTGGGGGGGAGGGATGGCTACACCTTC.

CDR3 loop: CASSSPWGQLEQFF. The CDR3 nucleotides read TGTGCCAGCAGCTCCCCTTGGGGACAGCTAGAGCAGTTCTTC. The rearrangement uses TRBV7-9 and TRBJ2-1; 7 positions match TRBD1. Germline CDR1 SEHNR, CDR2 FQNEAQ (reference sequence). The CDR3 sequence is 14 residues long. The ends lost 4 bases at V and 10 bases at J; junction bases unmatched: 10.

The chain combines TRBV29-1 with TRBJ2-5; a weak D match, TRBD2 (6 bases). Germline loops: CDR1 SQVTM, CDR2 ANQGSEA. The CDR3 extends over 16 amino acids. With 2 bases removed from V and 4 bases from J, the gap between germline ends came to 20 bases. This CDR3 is CSVEREGLAWGETQYF. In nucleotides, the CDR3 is TGCAGCGTTGAAAGAGAAGGGCTAGCGTGGGGAGAGACCCAGTACTTC.

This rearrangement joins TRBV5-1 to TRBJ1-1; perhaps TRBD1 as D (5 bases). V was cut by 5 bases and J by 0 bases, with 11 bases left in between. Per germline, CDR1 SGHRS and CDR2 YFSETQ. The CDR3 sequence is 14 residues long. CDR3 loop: CASSDQGMNTEAFF. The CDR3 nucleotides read TGCGCCAGCAGTGATCAGGGCATGAACACTGAAGCTTTCTTT. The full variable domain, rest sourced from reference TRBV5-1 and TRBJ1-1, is KAGVTQTPRYLIKTRGQQVTLSCSPISGHRSVSWYQQTPGQGLQFLFEYFSETQRNKGNFPGRFSGRQFSNSRSEMNVSTLELGDSALYLCASSDQGMNTEAFFGQGTRLTVV.

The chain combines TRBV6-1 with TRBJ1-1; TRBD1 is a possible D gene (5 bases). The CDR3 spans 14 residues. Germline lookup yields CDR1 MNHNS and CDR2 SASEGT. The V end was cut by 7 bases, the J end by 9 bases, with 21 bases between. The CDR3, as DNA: TGTGCCAGCACGCCGGGGACTGGGATGTCCCAAGCTTTCTTT. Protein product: CASTPGTGMSQAFF.

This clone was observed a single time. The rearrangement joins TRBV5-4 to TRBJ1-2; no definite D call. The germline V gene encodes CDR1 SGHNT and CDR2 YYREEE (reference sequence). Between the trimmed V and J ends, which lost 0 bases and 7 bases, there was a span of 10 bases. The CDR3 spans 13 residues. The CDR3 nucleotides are TGTGCCAGCAGCTTGGTCCGATCTCCTGGCTACACCTTC. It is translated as CASSLVRSPGYTF.